This T cell receptor beta chain was recovered during a study of CD8+CD57+ T cells in acquired aplastic anemia. Genomic DNA provided the template from which TCR beta VDJ and CDR3 profiles were obtained. Via MiXCR, TCRdb re-called the reads, giving one row per CDR3 protein. The table lists approximately 160,000 distinct CDR3 sequences, around 45% of them singletons. The V end was cut by 1 base, the J end by 7 bases, with 13 bases between. CDR3 length: 14 residues. Per germline, CDR1 SGHTA and CDR2 FQGNSA. The sequenced material came from sorted CD4+, CD8+, or CD8+CD57+ T cells (not recorded which) from PBMCs. The rearrangement uses TRBV7-2 and TRBJ1-1; TRBD1 might be the D (5 bases). The TCR originated in a human donor in good health. The CDR3 coding sequence is TGTGCCAGCAGCTTAGGTCGGGGACGGGGTGAAGCTTTCTTT. Translation: CASSLGRGRGEAFF.